This T cell receptor (beta chain) is drawn from a study of T cell responses to AZD1222 COVID-19 vaccine listed by TCRdb under 2021. A note on the overall study: AZD1222 recipients whose second dose came at about 4 weeks and those whose second dose came at about 12 weeks were combined into one group, since spike-specific TCR depth and breadth did not differ between the two schedules. TCR sequencing was performed for 230 to 250 trial participants, of whom 207 were given two doses of AZD1222 and around 25 were given two doses of MenACWY control vaccine. Trial participants were enrolled by age into 18-55, 56-69 and 70-plus year subgroups, with roughly 160, 29 and 62 TCR-sequenced participants respectively.

For this clone: Its target antigen remains unknown. It has no much larger one-base neighbor in the sample; base qualities were not kept.

Taken with the paper, the label for time point translates to: baseline before first vaccination. Vaccinee samples were obtained from the UK trials COV001 and COV002, which included a single-blind randomized controlled phase 2/3 trial of AZD1222 (ChAdOx1 nCoV-19) in healthy adults. For TCRbeta chain sequencing, PBMC samples were collected from trial participants at day 0 and at day 28 after the second dose. The CDR3 regions of human TCRbeta chains were subjected to immunosequencing. As for how the authors treated the data: Repertoire TCRs were checked for matches against a reference library of SARS-CoV-2-specific TCRs that had been generated using the MIRA antigen-specificity platform. Breadth meant the fraction of unique TCRs that were SARS-CoV-2-associated, whereas depth meant the fraction of total T cells that were SARS-CoV-2-associated. Using the MIRA data, each spike-specific TCR was mapped to the spike region that the TCR reacts to and placed in a CD4 or CD8 class. Log10-transformed breadth and depth values were compared by one-way ANOVA with Sidak's multiple comparisons tests. Entries here come from immuneACCESS through TCRdb and include only in-frame sequences with V and J called. Some clones fail to appear in such tables; in the studies checked, an unresolved V gene covers under half of the shortfall, and the cause of the remainder is unknown. For V, J and clone size, that table is used; D and trimming come from the DNA. Counted in this sample were under 130,000 clones; about nine tenths of them appeared once. The top ten clones comprise roughly 44% of the sample.

Results the study describes overall, beyond this receptor: Participants were mostly white British and included more females than males, and it was suggested by the authors that clonal diversity may have been underestimated. CD4 TCRs associated with the vaccine covered the entire spike protein, and the dominant responses were in regions 160-218 and 743-854. No day 14 peak-response samples were available, so repertoires were characterized only after the peak T cell response. After two AZD1222 doses, both the breadth and the depth of spike-specific TCRs were significantly higher than at day 0 and than in MenACWY recipients. Conclusions about previously exposed vaccinees are limited because only six or seven AZD1222 recipients were SARS-CoV-2 seropositive at baseline. Nearly half of unique spike-specific TCRs reportedly recognized epitopes outside regions mutated in the B.1.351 and B.1.1.7 variants. The 56-69-year group was small, and its depth increase did not reach significance, likely because of low power.

Here V drops 0 bases and J drops 7 bases, and the junction holds 11 bases not matched to any gene. The CDR3 covers 16 residues, taking in both the cysteine and the phenylalanine. This entry keeps only the CDR3 DNA: 48 bases, framed from base 1. The germline V gene yields LGHNA for CDR1 and YNFKEQ for CDR2. The starting material was peripheral blood, obtained on day 0 of AZD1222 vaccination. This TCR derives from an adult in good health. The sequence joins TRBV4-2 to TRBJ2-7, and 8 bases in between align with TRBD2. The nucleotide sequence is given as TGTGCCAGCAGCCAAGAGATGGGAGCGGGAGCGGGTGAGCAGTACTTC. Protein translation: CASSQEMGAGAGEQYF.